This T cell receptor (beta chain) originates from a study of OX40 agonist ivuxolimab in advanced cancers. Findings and caveats of the study: Doses of 0.1 to 3.0 mg/kg were accompanied by clonal expansion of CD4+ and CD8+ blood T cells by week 6.

This table comes from immunoSEQ multiplex PCR, and its TCRdb copy is limited to in-frame clones, with some not included. The sample holds about 93,000 clones, under 95% seen once. The trim removed 5 bases at V and 4 bases at J, leaving 11 bases unmatched. Per germline, CDR1 MDHEN and CDR2 SYDVKM. This CDR3 comprises 17 residues. About this clone itself: The antigen remains unidentified.

The sequenced sample was CD4+ or CD8+ T cells sorted from blood, obtained in a trial of the OX40 agonist ivuxolimab. This clonotype originated in an adult with an advanced solid tumor such as melanoma, head and neck, liver or kidney cancer. This chain uses TRBV28 with TRBJ2-7; 13 nucleotides match TRBD2. CDR3 sequence (DNA): TGTGCCAGCAGTCTAGGACTAGCGGGAGCAGGCGTATACGAGCAGTACTTC. As protein: CASSLGLAGAGVYEQYF.